Following are 31 T cell receptor beta chains from one sample sequenced in a study of Ad26.COV2.S vaccination and SARS-CoV-2 variants (dated by TCRdb to about 2021). Reading the label with the study, this specimen's treatment or condition is: about 20 received Ad26.COV2.S at low or high dose, single or two shots; roughly 5 received placebo; per-sample allocation not given. Repertoires of vaccine and placebo recipients were sequenced from samples collected on day 63 after the first injection. Library creation used the immunoSEQ multiplex PCR assay. TCRdb took this table from immuneACCESS and kept in-frame rearrangements with V and J called. Such tables lack part of the clones; where checked against another copy, unresolved V genes explain under half of the gap, and the rest is unexplained. Counted in this sample were more than 300,000 clones; 80% to 90% of them appeared once. The ten top clones hold roughly 10% of the sample.

Sample: peripheral blood, taken in a trial of Ad26.COV2.S vaccine versus placebo. All receptors come from a person aged 18-60 years who received the Ad26.COV2.S COVID-19 vaccine or a placebo.

The chain has TRBV4-3 and TRBJ1-4, with a possible D match to TRBD1 (6 bases). Trimming shortened V by 4 bases and J by 5 bases, and 14 bases separated the two germline ends. CDR3 length equals 15 residues. Germline CDR1 reads LGHNA; CDR2 reads YSLEER. CDR3: CASSRRGQGNEKLFF. In nucleotides, the CDR3 is TGCGCCAGCAGCCGTCGGGGGCAGGGCAATGAAAAACTGTTTTTT.

This chain links TRBV27 with TRBJ1-1; the D gene is possibly TRBD1 (5 bases). The V and J ends lost 6 bases and 0 bases respectively, with 8 bases between them. CDR1 is MNHEY, CDR2 SMNVEV, per germline (reference sequence). The CDR3 has 13 residues. The CDR3 DNA sequence: TGTGCCAGCAGGGGGACCATGAACACTGAAGCTTTCTTT. Translating it yields CASRGTMNTEAFF.

The chain employs TRBV9 and TRBJ2-5; 11 bases match TRBD2. There are 14 residues in the CDR3. In germline, CDR1 is SGDLS, CDR2 YYNGEE. V shed 3 bases, J shed 5 bases, and the junction held 3 bases outside the gene matches. In DNA form, the CDR3 reads TGTGCCAGCAGCGCTGCTAGCGGGAGGGAGACCCAGTACTTC. It specifies CASSAASGRETQYF.

V is TRBV27 and J is TRBJ1-3; D not certain. The CDR3 contains 12 residues. CDR1 and CDR2 from the germline V gene are MNHEY and SMNVEV (reference sequence). Deletions cut 6 bases from V and 0 bases from J, with 3 bases between. The CDR3 reads CASRSSGNTIYF. Here the CDR3 DNA reads TGTGCCAGCAGAAGCTCTGGAAACACCATATATTTT.

The V and J genes are TRBV3-1 (or the pseudogene TRBV3-2) and TRBJ2-7; no clear D gene. This CDR3 is built from 14 residues. Trimming shortened V by 0 bases and J by 4 bases, and 10 bases separated the two germline ends. Germline-derived CDR1 and CDR2 are LGHDT and YNNKEL (reference sequence). This chain's CDR3 is CASSQDSGRYEQYF. The CDR3 DNA reads as TGTGCCAGCAGCCAAGATTCGGGTAGGTACGAGCAGTACTTC.

The chain links TRBV7-2 to TRBJ2-3; D not certain. The CDR3 has 12 residues. With 1 base removed from V and 11 bases from J, the gap between germline ends came to 10 bases. Germline-derived CDR1 and CDR2 are SGHTA and FQGNSA. The CDR3 spells CASSLEAGGQYF. As DNA, the CDR3 is TGTGCCAGCAGCTTAGAGGCTGGCGGGCAGTATTTT.

This chain uses TRBV27 with TRBJ2-7; TRBD1 matches at 9 bases. Losses at the gene ends were 4 bases for V and 4 bases for J; bases not matched to a gene: 8. The CDR3 is 15 amino acids. The germline V gene encodes CDR1 MNHEY and CDR2 SMNVEV (reference sequence). CDR3 sequence reads: CASSSPGQGRYEQYF. As DNA, the CDR3 is TGTGCCAGCAGTTCGCCGGGACAGGGCAGGTACGAGCAGTACTTC.

The chain recombines TRBV9 with TRBJ1-2; 7 nucleotides agree with TRBD1. Germline values: CDR1 SGDLS, CDR2 YYNGEE. The ends lost 0 bases at V and 1 base at J; junction bases unmatched: 3. The CDR3 is 15 amino acids. The CDR3 DNA reads as TGTGCCAGCAGCGTAGGTGGGGACAGTAACTATGGCTACACCTTC. Amino acids: CASSVGGDSNYGYTF.

A note on this clone: One end of the junction varies from germline; a read error may be responsible. The genes are TRBV14 and TRBJ2-2; weak D call: TRBD1 (6 bases). Germline values: CDR1 SGHDN, CDR2 FVKESK. The CDR3 runs to 15 residues. The CDR3 sequence is CARSPRGQTTGELFF. The CDR3 nucleotides are TGTGCCCGCAGTCCCAGGGGACAAACGACCGGGGAGCTGTTTTTT.

The chain uses TRBV11-2 and TRBJ2-2; D is unresolved. Trimming shortened V by 5 bases and J by 0 bases, and 10 bases separated the two germline ends. CDR1 is SGHAT and CDR2 is FQNNGV in the germline V gene. CDR3 length: 15 residues. DNA of the CDR3: TGTGCCAGCAGCATGGACGGTCCGAACACCGGGGAGCTGTTTTTT. The encoded protein is CASSMDGPNTGELFF.

This sequence joins TRBV5-1 and TRBJ1-2; D gene ambiguous. V lost 0 bases and J lost 1, with 7 bases in between. Germline-derived CDR1 and CDR2 are SGHRS and YFSETQ. The CDR3 runs 14 residues. The CDR3 region is CASSLGDSNYGYTF. The CDR3 DNA sequence: TGCGCCAGCAGCTTGGGGGATAGTAACTATGGCTACACCTTC.

The genes are TRBV4-3 and TRBJ2-3; the D gene could be TRBD1 or TRBD2 (7 bases each). Trimming took off 1 base at V and 0 bases at J, with 11 bases between the two ends. Germline values: CDR1 LGHNA, CDR2 YSLEER. The CDR3 is 16 amino acids. The CDR3 nucleotides are TGCGCCAGCAGCCAAGGGGAGGGGGCGAGCACAGATACGCAGTATTTT. It yields the protein CASSQGEGASTDTQYF.

The count of this clone is one. The chain has TRBV7-2 and TRBJ2-1; 7 bases agree with TRBD2. Germline values: CDR1 SGHTA, CDR2 FQGNSA. The CDR3 consists of 16 residues. V shed 5 bases and J 0 bases; nucleotides not matched to a gene: 7. The CDR3 DNA reads TGTGCCAGCAGCCCCCAAGCGGGGAGCTCCTACAATGAGCAGTTCTTC. It is translated as CASSPQAGSSYNEQFF.

The rearrangement links TRBV6-5 to TRBJ1-2; no firm D call. CDR1 MNHEY and CDR2 SVGAGI come from the germline V gene. CDR3 size: 12 residues. V dropped 7 bases and J dropped 3 bases, with 9 bases sitting between them. The CDR3 nucleotides are TGTGCCAGCATGGCCGAGTACTATGGCTACACCTTC. The encoded protein is CASMAEYYGYTF.

This sequence joins TRBV27 and TRBJ2-3; TRBD1 might be the D (5 bases). Germline V gene lookup returns CDR1 MNHEY and CDR2 SMNVEV (reference sequence). The V gene lost 6 bases and the J gene lost 1 base, with 20 bases spanning the gap. CDR3 size: 17 residues. CDR3 region: CASSLRGPRVGTDTQYF. CDR3 DNA sequence: TGTGCCAGCAGCCTAAGGGGCCCCAGGGTGGGCACAGATACGCAGTATTTT.

V usage is TRBV18 and J usage is TRBJ2-7; 11 positions match TRBD2. This CDR3 is 16 amino acids long. V was clipped by 6 bases and J by 4 bases; unmatched bases: 11. CDR1 is KGHSH, CDR2 LQKENI, per germline. The CDR3 here is CASSKLAGGSGYEQYF. DNA of the CDR3: TGTGCCAGCTCCAAGCTAGCGGGAGGCTCAGGTTACGAGCAGTACTTC.

This chain joins TRBV9 and TRBJ1-2, with D perhaps TRBD1 (6 bases). CDR1 SGDLS and CDR2 YYNGEE come from the germline V gene. V was cut by 2 bases and J by 8 bases, with 22 bases left in between. CDR3 length equals 16 residues. The CDR3 DNA follows: TGTGCCAGCAGCGTTTACAGGGTTGGGGATGAGTGGGGCTACACCTTC. Translating gives CASSVYRVGDEWGYTF.

This clone was counted once. The V and J genes are TRBV5-5 and TRBJ1-2; no clear D gene. The V end lost 4 bases, the J end lost 4 bases, and 11 bases lay between the germline ends. This CDR3 has 13 residues. Germline CDR1 is SGHKS and CDR2 is YYEKEE (reference sequence). The CDR3 protein is CASSGETFYGYTF. The CDR3 DNA is TGTGCCAGCAGCGGGGAGACCTTCTATGGCTACACCTTC.

The table lists this clone with a count of one. CDR3 coding DNA: TGTGCCACCAGTGATCACGGCTACGAGCAGTACTTC. It is translated as CATSDHGYEQYF. The chain couples TRBV24-1 to TRBJ2-7; D not certain. Germline V gives CDR1 KGHDR, CDR2 SFDVKD. CDR3 length equals 12 residues. Trimming stripped 3 bases from V and 3 bases from J, with 5 bases between.

As to this clone: Other DNA sequences in the same sample also yield this CDR3. The rearrangement joins TRBV7-2 to TRBJ2-1; D tentatively reads TRBD1 or TRBD2 (5 bases each). The germline CDR1 and CDR2 sequences are SGHTA and FQGNSA. The CDR3 is made up of 15 amino acids. Trimming shortened V by 1 base and J by 1 base, and 8 bases separated the two germline ends. CDR3 sequence: CASSLGGGSYNEQFF. The CDR3 DNA reads TGTGCCAGCAGCTTAGGTGGGGGTTCCTACAATGAGCAGTTCTTC.

The V and J genes are TRBV7-3 and TRBJ2-3; maybe TRBD2 (5 bases). This CDR3 has 14 amino acids. V was pared by 5 bases and J by 5 bases, with 14 bases between. The germline V gene has CDR1 SGHTA and CDR2 FQGTGA. For the CDR3, the DNA is TGTGCCAGCAGCCCCCACGAGGGTGGAGATACGCAGTATTTT. Translating it yields CASSPHEGGDTQYF.

This chain joins TRBV7-9 and TRBJ2-2, with D possibly TRBD1 on 5 matching bases. Germline V gene lookup returns CDR1 SEHNR and CDR2 FQNEAQ (reference sequence). V was trimmed by 5 bases and J by 3 bases, leaving 16 bases between them. There are 16 residues in the CDR3. The chain's CDR3 is CASSPLGQRYTGELFF. The CDR3 bases are TGTGCCAGCAGCCCCCTGGGGCAGCGCTACACCGGGGAGCTGTTTTTT.

V usage is TRBV28 and J usage is TRBJ1-2, with 7 bases fitting TRBD1. The CDR3 is 14 residues long. V shed 6 bases, J shed 4 bases, and the junction held 8 bases outside the gene matches. Germline CDR1 is MDHEN and CDR2 is SYDVKM. CDR3 loop: CASSLPTGSYGYTF. In nucleotides, the CDR3 is TGTGCCAGCAGCCTTCCGACAGGGTCCTATGGCTACACCTTC.

The genes are TRBV6-4 and TRBJ2-1; D is possibly TRBD1 (5 bases). Germline loops: CDR1 MRHNA, CDR2 SNTAGT. The CDR3 consists of 15 residues. Trimming pared 3 bases from V and 9 bases from J, leaving 18 bases between. CDR3 in DNA: TGTGCCAGCAGTGAAGGGGTTGGGGTAACCGGTGAGCAGTTCTTC. Translating gives CASSEGVGVTGEQFF.

The chain employs TRBV4-3 and TRBJ2-1, with 9 bases identical to TRBD1. CDR3 size: 17 residues. CDR1 and CDR2 (germline): LGHNA, YSLEER. Unmatched junction bases numbered 9, after V lost 1 base and J lost 5 bases. The CDR3 is CASSQVIGDRDDNEQFF. CDR3 coding DNA: TGCGCCAGCAGCCAAGTAATCGGGGACAGGGATGACAATGAGCAGTTCTTC.

The J gene is TRBJ2-6, the V gene TRBV9; D remains ambiguous. Germline CDR1 is SGDLS and CDR2 is YYNGEE. The germline V and J ends were trimmed by 3 bases and 2 bases, with 12 bases remaining between them. The CDR3 is 16 amino acids. The CDR3 DNA follows: TGTGCCAGCAGCGCACCTCAGGCAGCTGGGGCCAACGTCCTGACTTTC. Protein sequence: CASSAPQAAGANVLTF.

In DNA form, the CDR3 reads TGCGCCAGCAGCCAAGTGTTATATACGGGAGGGCCTGGTGTGACAGATACGCAGTATTTT. It is translated as CASSQVLYTGGPGVTDTQYF. The V call is TRBV4-3, the J call TRBJ2-3; 8 positions match TRBD2. The germline V gene encodes CDR1 LGHNA and CDR2 YSLEER. Trimming cost V 1 base and J 3 bases; bases outside gene matches: 18. This CDR3 contains 20 residues.

The chain links TRBV19 to TRBJ1-5, with a tentative D call TRBD1 (6 bases). The ends were cut back, 3 bases at V and 6 bases at J, with 9 bases in the middle. This CDR3 spans 13 amino acids. Germline CDR1 reads LNHDA; CDR2 reads SQIVND (reference sequence). CDR3 nucleotide sequence: TGTGCCAGTAGTATCGGGGGCACTCAGCCCCAGCATTTT. Translation: CASSIGGTQPQHF.

V usage is TRBV10-3 and J usage is TRBJ2-5; 12 nucleotides match TRBD1. The CDR3 is 16 amino acids. In germline, CDR1 is ENHRY, CDR2 SYGVKD. V lost 3 bases, J lost 5 bases, and 7 bases stayed unmatched. CDR3 sequence (DNA): TGTGCCATCAGTGATCGGGACAGGGGGCTTTGGGAGACCCAGTACTTC. Encoded protein: CAISDRDRGLWETQYF.

This rearrangement joins TRBV2 to TRBJ1-4; 7 bases match TRBD1. The CDR3 totals 14 residues. V shed 6 bases and J 3 bases; nucleotides not matched to a gene: 4. The germline CDR1 and CDR2 sequences are SNHLY and FYNNEI. CDR3 in amino acids: CASRVQGANEKLFF. Here the CDR3 DNA reads TGTGCCAGCAGGGTTCAGGGGGCTAATGAAAAACTGTTTTTT. Variable domain in full (rest from reference TRBV2 and TRBJ1-4): EPEVTQTPSHQVTQMGQEVILRCVPISNHLYFYWYRQILGQKVEFLVSFYNNEISEKSEIFDDQFSVERPDGSNFTLKIRSTKLEDSAMYFCASRVQGANEKLFFGSGTQLSVL.

This chain connects TRBV14 to TRBJ1-3, with 7 bases identical to TRBD1. The junction had 1 base not matched to a gene; V was cut back by 1 base and J by 10 bases. The germline V gene has CDR1 SGHDN and CDR2 FVKESK. CDR3 length equals 12 residues. The CDR3 coding sequence is TGTGCCAGCAGCCAAGTGGACAGGACCATATATTTT. It translates to CASSQVDRTIYF.